This TCR beta chain was sequenced during a study of T cells in Graves' hyperthyroidism and ophthalmopathy (dated by TCRdb to 2018 to 2020). Some background on the complete study: Peripheral blood samples were taken at the time of initial diagnosis, prior to any treatment. To identify TCR V-J signatures that set the groups apart, the researchers used a discovery cohort of 100 patients, made up of approximately 43 with Graves' ophthalmopathy and 55 to 65 with stable Graves' hyperthyroidism. Prospective prediction of ophthalmopathy was tested in an independent validation cohort consisting of roughly 20 hyperthyroidism patients and over 15 patients who later progressed to ophthalmopathy. The approximately 90 discovery patients were divided at random into training and test sets in a 7:3 ratio. The study also compared thyroid tissue and blood T-cell repertoires from several Graves' hyperthyroidism patients. Following sampling, methimazole starting at 30 mg daily was given to hyperthyroidism patients, and high-dose intravenous methylprednisolone was given to ophthalmopathy patients. According to the paper, TCR Vbeta CDR3 sequencing was carried out on roughly 130 peripheral blood samples, which came from more than 40 ophthalmopathy, approximately 78 hyperthyroidism and roughly 17 progressor patients. Points the paper makes about the study in general: In cross-validation, a model built on a 13 V-J signature told ophthalmopathy apart from stable hyperthyroidism with approximately 91% sensitivity and roughly 81% specificity, and in testing the same model reached 80%/75%. Most expanded thyroid clonotypes (frequency above 0.001) were also found in blood, which suggests that blood repertoires may mirror thyroid immune responses. In validation, the model predicted progression to ophthalmopathy with 55% to 71% sensitivity and approximately 72% specificity, a median of about 6 months before onset. No statistical method was used to set the sample size in advance, and investigators knew the group allocation.

There are 15 amino acids in the CDR3, from cysteine to phenylalanine inclusive. Kept here is only the CDR3 DNA, which spans 45 bases and is read in frame from base 1. V loses 3 bases at its end and J loses 5 bases; junction bases beyond the gene matches: 4. According to the germline V gene, CDR1 reads SGHDN and CDR2 reads FVKESK. This clonotype appeared a few times. Its antigen is currently not known. No quality values exist for individual bases; no much larger clone is one base distant. The TCR beta CDR3 regions were amplified from RNA transcripts. The TCR CDR3 was subjected to a first round of RT-PCR using the HTBI primer set and the Qiagen OneStep RT-PCR kit. The libraries were constructed in a second round of multiplex PCR and then size-selected and purified. Sequencing of the libraries was done on an Illumina HiSeq2000 using paired-end 100 bp reads. Per the authors' processing: SOAPnuke was used to process the raw data, throwing out any read that contained adapters or uncalled bases, had a mean Phred below 15, or lacked an exact constant-primer or identifier match. High-quality paired reads were merged with COPE v1.2.5, and unique nucleotide sequences were defined as clonotypes. Clonotypes were aligned to IMGT TRBV, TRBD and TRBJ reference segments using MiTCR v1.1. The analysis was restricted to V-J combinations with a frequency above 0.0001, which together covered 99.2% of the repertoires. The TCS score was defined as F50 (clonal expansion) divided by E x V (chaos), with BLOSUM62-based TCRdist calculated between CDR3 peptides within each V-J. Welch's t-statistics and random forest reduced around 520 V-J features to roughly 13, which were used in a naive Bayes classifier (R e1071). The Morisita-Horn index was used to measure how similar the thyroid and blood repertoires were. TCRdb applied fastp at Q25 and MiXCR to the public reads, then kept only in-frame beta chains. Rows matching on CDR3 protein sequence are summarized as one entry with the most common DNA and genes. TCRdb's processing, not the study's, gives the V and J calls here. The sample table contains about 760,000 distinct CDR3 sequences; only one count was recorded for about 35% of them. Less than 40% of the sample is taken by the ten largest.

Stable Graves' hyperthyroidism was defined as the absence of progression to ophthalmopathy over 18 months of follow-up. The hyperthyroidism patients were between 18 and 65 years old and newly diagnosed, with a disease duration of less than 2 months. Exclusion was applied to patients with uncontrolled infections, other autoimmune diseases, pregnancy or lactation. Diagnoses were established on the basis of clinical symptoms, serum thyroxine and TRAb, thyroid ultrasound, and orbital computed tomography. PBMCs were separated from roughly 9.3 ml of fresh peripheral blood using Ficoll-Paque density gradient centrifugation. Total RNA was extracted with Trizol reagent, and quality was checked on an Agilent 2100 Bioanalyzer.

Sequencing input: blood. Recombination linked TRBV14 to TRBJ2-2; 9 bases in between match TRBD2. The receptor comes from a woman between 40 and 50 years old with Graves' hyperthyroidism. The CDR3 reads as follows: CASSQNLAGTGELFF. The DNA sequence is as follows: TGTGCCAGCAGCCAGAACCTAGCGGGGACCGGGGAGCTGTTTTTT.